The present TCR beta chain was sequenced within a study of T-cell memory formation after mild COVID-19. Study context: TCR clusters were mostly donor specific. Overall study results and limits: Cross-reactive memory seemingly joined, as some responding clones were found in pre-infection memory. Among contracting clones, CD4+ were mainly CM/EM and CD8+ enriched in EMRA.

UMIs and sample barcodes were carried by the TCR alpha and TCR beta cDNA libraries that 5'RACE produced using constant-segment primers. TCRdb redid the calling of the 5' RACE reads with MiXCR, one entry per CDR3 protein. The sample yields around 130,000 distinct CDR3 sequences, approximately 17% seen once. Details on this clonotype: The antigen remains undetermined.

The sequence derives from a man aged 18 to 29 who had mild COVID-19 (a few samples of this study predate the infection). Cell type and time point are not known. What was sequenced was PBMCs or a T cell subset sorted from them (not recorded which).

The CDR3 is CASSPSAGRAFF. The CDR3, as DNA: TGTGCCAGCAGCCCCAGTGCGGGGCGGGCTTTCTTT. The chain joins TRBV11-1 to TRBJ1-1; a possible D gene is TRBD1 (5 bases). V was pared by 5 bases and J by 11 bases, with 15 bases between. CDR1 is SGHAT, CDR2 FQDESV, per germline (reference sequence). CDR3 size: 12 residues.